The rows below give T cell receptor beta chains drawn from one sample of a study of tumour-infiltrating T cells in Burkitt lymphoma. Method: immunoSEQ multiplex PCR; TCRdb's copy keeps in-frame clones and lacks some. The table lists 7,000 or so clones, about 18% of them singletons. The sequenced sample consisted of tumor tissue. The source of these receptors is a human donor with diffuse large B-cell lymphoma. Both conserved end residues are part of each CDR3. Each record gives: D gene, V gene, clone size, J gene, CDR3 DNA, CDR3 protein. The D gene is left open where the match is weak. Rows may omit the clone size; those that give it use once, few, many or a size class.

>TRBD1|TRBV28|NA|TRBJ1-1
TGTGCCAGCAAAACCCGTCAGGGGGTCGGGCCGAACACTGAAGCTTTCTTT
CASKTRQGVGPNTEAFF
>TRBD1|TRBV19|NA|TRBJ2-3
TGTGCCAGTAGTCCAGACCGGGACAGGTTCACAGATACGCAGTATTTT
CASSPDRDRFTDTQYF
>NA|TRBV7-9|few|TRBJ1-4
TGTGCCAGCAGCTCCCAAGGGGTGGAGGAAAAACTGTTTTTT
CASSSQGVEEKLFF
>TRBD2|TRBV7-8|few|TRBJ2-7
TGTGCCAGCAGCTCATCAACCTGGGGGGGTGGTGGTCGGGGTGTCTCCTACGAGCAGTACTTC
CASSSSTWGGGGRGVSYEQYF
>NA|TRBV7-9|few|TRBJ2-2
TGTGCCAGCAGCCCCCCGATAGACGGGGAGCTGTTTTTT
CASSPPIDGELFF
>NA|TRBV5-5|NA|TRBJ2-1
TGTGCCAGCAGCAACAGGGAGCCCTACAATGAGCAGTTCTTC
CASSNREPYNEQFF
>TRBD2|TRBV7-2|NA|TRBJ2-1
TGTGCCAGCAGCTTAGCGGGAGGGCCCTACAATGAGCAGTTCTTC
CASSLAGGPYNEQFF
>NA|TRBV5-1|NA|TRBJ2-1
TGCGCCAGCAGCCCCCACAATGAGCAGTTCTTC
CASSPHNEQFF
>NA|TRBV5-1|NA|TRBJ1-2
TGCGCCAGCAGCTTGGGCCTCGGGCGCGACTATGGCTACACCTTC
CASSLGLGRDYGYTF
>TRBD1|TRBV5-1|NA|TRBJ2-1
TGCGCCAGCAGCCCGGGGACAGGGTTTGACAATGAGCAGTTCTTC
CASSPGTGFDNEQFF
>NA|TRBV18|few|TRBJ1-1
TGTGCCAGCTCACCGATGGCGAACACTGAAGCTTTCTTT
CASSPMANTEAFF
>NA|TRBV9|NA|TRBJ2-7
TGTGCCAGCAGCGTAGCGGGGCATGGCGAGCAGTACTTC
CASSVAGHGEQYF
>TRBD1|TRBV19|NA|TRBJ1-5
TGTGCCAGTAGTATCGGTTCAGGGGGTCAGCCCCAGCATTTT
CASSIGSGGQPQHF
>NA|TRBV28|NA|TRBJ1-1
TGTGCCAGCATCTCCTTCGAGTCCGCTGAAGCTTTCTTT
CASISFESAEAFF
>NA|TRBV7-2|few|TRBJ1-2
TGTGCCAGCAGCTTAGCAGAAGTGCAGGGGTCGGCTAACTATGGCTACACCTTC
CASSLAEVQGSANYGYTF
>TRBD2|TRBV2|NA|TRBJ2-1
TGTGCCAGCAGTTATCGGGCGGCTAGCGGGGCCTACAATGAGCAGTTCTTC
CASSYRAASGAYNEQFF
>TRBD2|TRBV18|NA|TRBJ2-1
TGTGCCAGCTCACCCACTTGGGGCGGGAGCTTCGATGAGCAGTTCTTC
CASSPTWGGSFDEQFF
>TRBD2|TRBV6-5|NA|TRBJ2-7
TGTGCCAGCAGTTACACTCACCTAGCGGACGAGCAGTACTTC
CASSYTHLADEQYF
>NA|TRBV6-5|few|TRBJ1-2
TGTGCCAGCAGTTACTCTGCAGGGCACTATGGCTACACCTTC
CASSYSAGHYGYTF
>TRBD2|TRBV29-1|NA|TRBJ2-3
TGCAGCGTTGAACTCTTAGCGGGAGGGAGGGATACGCAGTATTTT
CSVELLAGGRDTQYF
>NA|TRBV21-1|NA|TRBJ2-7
TGTGCCACCATCTTTGGGACAGCGGGAAACTACGAGCAGTACTTC
CATIFGTAGNYEQYF
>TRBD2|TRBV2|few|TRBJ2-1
TGTGCCATCGCCTCACTAGCGGGGCCCTACAATGAGCAGTTCTTC
CAIASLAGPYNEQFF
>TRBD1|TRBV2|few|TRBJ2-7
TGTGCCAGCAGTGGGACAGGGGAATACGAGCAGTACTTC
CASSGTGEYEQYF
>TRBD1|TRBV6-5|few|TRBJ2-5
TGTGCCAGCAGTTACGCCGGACAGGTCCAAGAGACCCAGTACTTC
CASSYAGQVQETQYF
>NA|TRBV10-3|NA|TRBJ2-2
TGTGCCATCAGTGAGTCGAAACAGACCGGGGAGCTGTTTTTT
CAISESKQTGELFF
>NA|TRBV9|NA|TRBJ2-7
TGTGCCAGCAGCCCCCGTAGTTTCTCCTACGAGCAGTACTTC
CASSPRSFSYEQYF
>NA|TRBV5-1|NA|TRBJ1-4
TGCACCAGCAGCGTGGGGTCGACGGAGATCTCTGAAAAACTGTTTTTT
CTSSVGSTEISEKLFF
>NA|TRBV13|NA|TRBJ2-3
TGTGCCAGCAGCCCACCGCGAGTAGCGGAGCAGTATTTT
CASSPPRVAEQYF
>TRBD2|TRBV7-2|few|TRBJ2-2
TGTGCCAGCAGCTTAGCCCGGACTAGCGGGAGTTCCGGGGAGCTGTTTTTT
CASSLARTSGSSGELFF
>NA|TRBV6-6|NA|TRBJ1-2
TGTGCCAGCAGTCCAGGACGGACATATGGCTACACCTTC
CASSPGRTYGYTF
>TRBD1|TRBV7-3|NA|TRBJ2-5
TGTGCCAGCAGCCGACAGGGCTCCCAAGAGACCCAGTACTTC
CASSRQGSQETQYF
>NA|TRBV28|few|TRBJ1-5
TGTGCCAGCAGTCCCCCGTGGCAGGAAAATCAGCCCCAGCATTTT
CASSPPWQENQPQHF
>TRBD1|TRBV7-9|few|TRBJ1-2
TGTGCCAGCAGCCAGGGGGTTAACTATGGCTACACCTTC
CASSQGVNYGYTF
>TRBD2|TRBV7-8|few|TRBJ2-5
TGTGCCAGCAGGCCAACGCGGGAGGGCCAAGAGACCCAGTACTTC
CASRPTREGQETQYF
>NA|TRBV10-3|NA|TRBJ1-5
TGTGCCATCAGTGATCAATACAGGAATCAGCCCCAGCATTTT
CAISDQYRNQPQHF
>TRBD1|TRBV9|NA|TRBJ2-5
TGTGCCAGCAGCGTTGACAGGGGGGATACCCTACAAGAGACCCAGTACTTC
CASSVDRGDTLQETQYF
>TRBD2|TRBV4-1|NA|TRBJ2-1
TGCGCCAGCAGCCAAGATGTGTCGTGGGAGGGCCGCCCCTACAATGAGCAGTTCTTC
CASSQDVSWEGRPYNEQFF
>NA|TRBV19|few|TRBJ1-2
TGTGCCAGTAGTGCTCGGACAGATGGCTACACCTTC
CASSARTDGYTF
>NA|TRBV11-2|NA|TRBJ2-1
TGTGCCAGCAGCTCCACCGGGGGCAAATATGAGCAGTTCTTC
CASSSTGGKYEQFF
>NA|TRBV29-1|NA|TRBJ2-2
TGCAGCGTTGACGGGCCTAACACCGGGGAGCTGTTTTTT
CSVDGPNTGELFF
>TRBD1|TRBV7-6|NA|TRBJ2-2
TGTGCCAGCAGTTTACAGGGGCTAAGCACCGGGGAGCTGTTTTTT
CASSLQGLSTGELFF